This is a list of T cell receptor beta chains from one sample in a study of T-cell memory formation after mild COVID-19. TCRdb ran MiXCR on the 5' RACE reads and lists one entry per CDR3 protein. The sample consists of approximately 400,000 distinct CDR3 sequences, more than 15% of them appearing once. The specimen was PBMCs or a T cell subset sorted from them (not recorded which). The receptors here all came from a man between 18 and 29 years old who had mild COVID-19 (a few samples of this study predate the infection). Cell type and time point are not known. Both conserved end residues are part of each CDR3. The D gene is left open where the match is weak. Clone sizes are given selectively: once, few, many, or a class where the clone is expanded.

clone size | J gene | D gene | V gene | CDR3 DNA | CDR3 protein
- | TRBJ1-5 | - | TRBV16 | TGTGCCAGCAGCCAATCCCGCAGCGATCAGCCCCAGCATTTT | CASSQSRSDQPQHF
- | TRBJ2-3 | - | TRBV7-3 | TGTGCCAGCAGTACCCAGGGCCCAGATACGCAGTATTTT | CASSTQGPDTQYF
- | TRBJ1-1 | - | TRBV12-3/TRBV12-4 | TGTGCCAGCCTGAGAAGGAACACTGAAGCTTTCTTT | CASLRRNTEAFF
- | TRBJ2-1 | - | TRBV10-3 | TGTGCCATCAGTGTCCAGGGTATCAATGAGCAGTTCTTC | CAISVQGINEQFF
- | TRBJ2-5 | TRBD2 | TRBV7-6 | TGTGCCAGCAGCTTTTCGCCTAGCGGGGGAGAGACCCAGTACTTC | CASSFSPSGGETQYF
- | TRBJ2-3 | TRBD2 | TRBV6-5 | TGTGCCAGCAGTTACTCCCCGGGACTAGCGGGCACAGATAAGCAGTATTTT | CASSYSPGLAGTDKQYF
- | TRBJ1-2 | - | TRBV18 | TGTGCCAGCTCACCGGCGACAGTGTCTAACTATGGCTACACCTTC | CASSPATVSNYGYTF
few | TRBJ2-5 | TRBD2 | TRBV7-2 | TGTGCCAGCAGCCCCAGCGGGGCCCAAGAGACCCAGTACTTC | CASSPSGAQETQYF
many | TRBJ2-5 | - | TRBV2 | TGTGCCAGCAGACAGTACCAAGAGACCCAGTACTTC | CASRQYQETQYF
- | TRBJ1-1 | - | TRBV7-2 | TGTGCCAGCAGCCGGACGGGACACTCAATTCGGACTGAAGCTTTCTTT | CASSRTGHSIRTEAFF
- | TRBJ2-5 | - | TRBV10-2 | TGCGCCAGCAGTGGGGACCCGCCACAGACCCAGTACTTC | CASSGDPPQTQYF
- | TRBJ2-1 | TRBD1 | TRBV7-6 | TGTGCCAGCAGCTTAGCAGGGCAGGGGGCGCGGAATGAGCAGTTCTTC | CASSLAGQGARNEQFF
few | TRBJ2-5 | TRBD1 | TRBV12-3/TRBV12-4 | TGTGCCAGCAGTTTCGCCGGACAGGGTGGAGAGACCCAGTACTTC | CASSFAGQGGETQYF
few | TRBJ2-3 | - | TRBV20-1 | TGCAGTGCTAGGGAGTTGAGTGCTAGCACAGATACGCAGTATTTT | CSARELSASTDTQYF
few | TRBJ1-5 | - | TRBV20-1 | TGCAGTGCTAGAAAGGCAGGGTACAATCAGCCCCAGCATTTT | CSARKAGYNQPQHF
- | TRBJ2-3 | - | TRBV14 | TGTGCCAGCAGCCATCCGGGACACACAGATACGCAGTATTTT | CASSHPGHTDTQYF
- | TRBJ2-5 | - | TRBV6-2/TRBV6-3 | TGTGCCAGCAGTTACTCGGCAGCACAAGAGACCCAGTACTTC | CASSYSAAQETQYF
- | TRBJ2-1 | TRBD2 | TRBV29-1 | TGCAGCGTTGACCAGCGGGGGACCTCCTACAATGAGCAGTTCTTC | CSVDQRGTSYNEQFF
- | TRBJ2-2 | - | TRBV7-2 | TGTGCCAGCAGCCCACAGTTCGGGGTCCTTGCCGGGGAGCTGTTTTTT | CASSPQFGVLAGELFF
- | TRBJ2-1 | - | TRBV5-1 | TGCGCCAGCAGCTTGTTAGGGTGGGGTGAGCAGTTCTTC | CASSLLGWGEQFF
- | TRBJ1-4 | TRBD1 | TRBV12-3/TRBV12-4 | TGTGCCAGCAGTTTGGGACAGGGAATTTGGGAAAAACTGTTTTTT | CASSLGQGIWEKLFF
few | TRBJ2-7 | - | TRBV20-1 | TGCAGTGCTAAACTAGGGGGGGCCAAGGACGAGCAGTACTTC | CSAKLGGAKDEQYF
few | TRBJ1-1 | - | TRBV6-1 | TGTGCCAGCAGTGAATCGGGTGGTACTGAAGCTTTCTTT | CASSESGGTEAFF
- | TRBJ1-1 | - | TRBV20-1 | TGCAGTGACAACCCATTTGGGGCAGGGGCCACTGAAGCTTTCTTT | CSDNPFGAGATEAFF